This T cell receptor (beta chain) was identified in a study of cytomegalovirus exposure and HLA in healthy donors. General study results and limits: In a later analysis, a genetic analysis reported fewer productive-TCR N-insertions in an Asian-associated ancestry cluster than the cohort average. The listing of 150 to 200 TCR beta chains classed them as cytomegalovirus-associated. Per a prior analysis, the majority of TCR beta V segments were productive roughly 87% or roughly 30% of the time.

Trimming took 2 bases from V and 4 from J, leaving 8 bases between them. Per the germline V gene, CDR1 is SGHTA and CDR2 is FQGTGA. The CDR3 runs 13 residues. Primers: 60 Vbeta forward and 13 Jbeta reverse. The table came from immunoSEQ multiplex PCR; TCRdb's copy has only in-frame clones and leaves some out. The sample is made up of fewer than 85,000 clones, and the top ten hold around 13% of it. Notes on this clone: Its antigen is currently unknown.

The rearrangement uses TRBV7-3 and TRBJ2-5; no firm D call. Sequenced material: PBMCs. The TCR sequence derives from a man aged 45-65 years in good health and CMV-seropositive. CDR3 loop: CASSLSVGETQYF. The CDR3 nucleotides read TGTGCCAGCAGCTTATCGGTCGGAGAGACCCAGTACTTC. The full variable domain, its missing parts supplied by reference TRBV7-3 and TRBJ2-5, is GAGVSQTPSNKVTEKGKYVELRCDPISGHTALYWYRQSLGQGPEFLIYFQGTGAADDSGLPNDRFFAVRPEGSVSTLKIQRTERGDSAVYLCASSLSVGETQYFGPGTRLLVL.